This T cell receptor beta chain was captured in a study of cytomegalovirus exposure and HLA in healthy donors. Study-wide results and limits: 150 to 200 TCR beta chains were listed as cytomegalovirus-associated.

A remark on this clone: Its antigen is as yet unknown.

PCR used 60 Vbeta primers and 13 Jbeta primers. Sequencing used immunoSEQ multiplex PCR; TCRdb keeps in-frame clones, though not all of them. Among around 99,000 clones listed, about 80% were seen once. With 5 bases removed from V and 10 bases from J, the gap between germline ends came to 15 bases. Germline loops: CDR1 SGHTA, CDR2 FQGTGA. This CDR3 is 13 amino acids long. The source of this sequence is a woman between 45 and 65 years old in good health and CMV-seropositive. The sample comprised PBMCs. This chain uses TRBV7-3 with TRBJ2-1; the D is unclear. The CDR3 coding sequence is TGTGCCAGCAGCGCCTCACCCCTGGAGGAGCAGTTCTTC. It translates to CASSASPLEEQFF.